These T cell receptor beta chains were read from a single sample in a study of human CD8 memory T cell subsets. TCRdb reprocessed the 5' RACE reads, keeping one entry per CDR3 protein, no DNA. The repertoire shows roughly 12,000 distinct CDR3 sequences; the top ten hold 13% to 15%. The sequenced sample consisted of CD8+ T cells from PBMCs. All receptors derive from a human donor in good health. The CDR3 runs from the conserved cysteine through the conserved F or W. The order of the fields is clone size, J gene, V gene, CDR3 protein. The size entry is marked missing in some rows and otherwise reads once, few, many or a size class.

clone_size: NA; j_call: TRBJ2-5; v_call: TRBV10-3; cdr3_aa: CARSRDKQETQYF
clone_size: NA; j_call: TRBJ2-5; v_call: TRBV5-5; cdr3_aa: CASSLWGSSQETQYF
clone_size: NA; j_call: TRBJ2-7; v_call: TRBV19; cdr3_aa: CASRDSYEQYF
clone_size: NA; j_call: TRBJ2-1; v_call: TRBV12-3/TRBV12-4; cdr3_aa: CASSFGKEEQFF
clone_size: NA; j_call: TRBJ2-3; v_call: TRBV10-3; cdr3_aa: CATKPGLAGEADTQYF
clone_size: NA; j_call: TRBJ1-1; v_call: TRBV29-1; cdr3_aa: CSVTGFKTEAFF
clone_size: NA; j_call: TRBJ1-1; v_call: TRBV19; cdr3_aa: CASSQGARNTEAFF
clone_size: NA; j_call: TRBJ2-2; v_call: TRBV7-9; cdr3_aa: CASSSGLAGNTGELFF
clone_size: NA; j_call: TRBJ2-3; v_call: TRBV6-2/TRBV6-3; cdr3_aa: CASSYSGTGGFTDTQYF
clone_size: NA; j_call: TRBJ2-3; v_call: TRBV7-9; cdr3_aa: CASSPKTSEVADTQYF
clone_size: NA; j_call: TRBJ2-1; v_call: TRBV6-2/TRBV6-3; cdr3_aa: CASSESGEQFF
clone_size: NA; j_call: TRBJ2-7; v_call: TRBV7-9; cdr3_aa: CASSQEYPYEQYF
clone_size: NA; j_call: TRBJ1-1; v_call: TRBV12-3/TRBV12-4; cdr3_aa: CATNLQGNTEAFF
clone_size: NA; j_call: TRBJ1-2; v_call: TRBV27; cdr3_aa: CASSLVAGGFYGYTF
clone_size: NA; j_call: TRBJ1-1; v_call: TRBV10-1; cdr3_aa: CASNPGQGKAEAFF
clone_size: NA; j_call: TRBJ1-2; v_call: TRBV6-5; cdr3_aa: CASSLKGARNNYGYTF
clone_size: NA; j_call: TRBJ2-2; v_call: TRBV7-8; cdr3_aa: CASNHRGDTGELFF
clone_size: NA; j_call: TRBJ2-3; v_call: TRBV7-8; cdr3_aa: CASRPRLAGHPTDTQYF
clone_size: NA; j_call: TRBJ2-3; v_call: TRBV6-5; cdr3_aa: CASLGGDTQYF
clone_size: NA; j_call: TRBJ2-3; v_call: TRBV7-8; cdr3_aa: CASSLGGHSTDTQYF
clone_size: NA; j_call: TRBJ2-3; v_call: TRBV7-8; cdr3_aa: CASSHPSDTQYF
clone_size: NA; j_call: TRBJ2-7; v_call: TRBV6-2/TRBV6-3; cdr3_aa: CASSYSGLGAGEQYF
clone_size: NA; j_call: TRBJ2-7; v_call: TRBV10-3; cdr3_aa: CATEQELSHEQYF
clone_size: NA; j_call: TRBJ1-2; v_call: TRBV29-1; cdr3_aa: CSVLQVGAYGYTF
clone_size: NA; j_call: TRBJ2-7; v_call: TRBV30; cdr3_aa: CAWSVGAYEQYF
clone_size: NA; j_call: TRBJ2-2; v_call: TRBV12-3/TRBV12-4; cdr3_aa: CASSYRAGELFF
clone_size: medium-sized; j_call: TRBJ2-7; v_call: TRBV11-3; cdr3_aa: CASSLLDRPYEQYF
clone_size: medium-sized; j_call: TRBJ1-1; v_call: TRBV28; cdr3_aa: CASSHRGWNTEAFF
clone_size: medium-sized; j_call: TRBJ2-1; v_call: TRBV30; cdr3_aa: CAWRGDSGSHNEQFF
clone_size: NA; j_call: TRBJ1-2; v_call: TRBV28; cdr3_aa: CASSLPYLRGDYGYTF
clone_size: NA; j_call: TRBJ2-1; v_call: TRBV7-3; cdr3_aa: CASSTRQGHEQFF
clone_size: NA; j_call: TRBJ1-2; v_call: TRBV4-3; cdr3_aa: CASSQDLYGPGLGYTF
clone_size: NA; j_call: TRBJ2-1; v_call: TRBV30; cdr3_aa: CAWSVTSSSYNEQFF
clone_size: NA; j_call: TRBJ2-4; v_call: TRBV7-6; cdr3_aa: CASSLAPALAKNIQYF
clone_size: NA; j_call: TRBJ2-1; v_call: TRBV28; cdr3_aa: CASSFLYNEQFF
clone_size: medium-sized; j_call: TRBJ1-6; v_call: TRBV20-1; cdr3_aa: CSARAGTADNSPLHF
clone_size: NA; j_call: TRBJ2-1; v_call: TRBV12-3/TRBV12-4; cdr3_aa: CASSLGIHNEQFF
clone_size: NA; j_call: TRBJ2-7; v_call: TRBV30; cdr3_aa: CAWSLRTGYEQYF
clone_size: medium-sized; j_call: TRBJ2-2; v_call: TRBV7-8; cdr3_aa: CASSLINSGADNTGELFF
clone_size: NA; j_call: TRBJ1-4; v_call: TRBV29-1; cdr3_aa: CSVRPTGHNEKLFF
clone_size: NA; j_call: TRBJ1-1; v_call: TRBV7-7; cdr3_aa: CASSLGSNTEAFF
clone_size: NA; j_call: TRBJ2-3; v_call: TRBV29-1; cdr3_aa: CSVLVAGEMNTQYF
clone_size: NA; j_call: TRBJ1-1; v_call: TRBV6-6; cdr3_aa: CASSWGGAEAFF
clone_size: NA; j_call: TRBJ2-3; v_call: TRBV6-5; cdr3_aa: CAKCGTVHTDTQYF
clone_size: NA; j_call: TRBJ2-1; v_call: TRBV4-3; cdr3_aa: CASSQDLAGGMVEQFF
clone_size: NA; j_call: TRBJ2-1; v_call: TRBV20-1; cdr3_aa: CSARDLGLAGFGQFF
clone_size: NA; j_call: TRBJ1-6; v_call: TRBV4-1; cdr3_aa: CASSQLGRNNSPLHF
clone_size: NA; j_call: TRBJ1-2; v_call: TRBV6-5; cdr3_aa: CASRSGGYGYTF
clone_size: NA; j_call: TRBJ2-7; v_call: TRBV4-2; cdr3_aa: CASSQGDTMGEQYF
clone_size: NA; j_call: TRBJ1-2; v_call: TRBV7-9; cdr3_aa: CASSFQGTYGYTF
clone_size: NA; j_call: TRBJ2-1; v_call: TRBV12-3/TRBV12-4; cdr3_aa: CASSPSGRVDEQFF
clone_size: medium-sized; j_call: TRBJ2-6; v_call: TRBV29-1; cdr3_aa: CSVEGGSGANVLTF